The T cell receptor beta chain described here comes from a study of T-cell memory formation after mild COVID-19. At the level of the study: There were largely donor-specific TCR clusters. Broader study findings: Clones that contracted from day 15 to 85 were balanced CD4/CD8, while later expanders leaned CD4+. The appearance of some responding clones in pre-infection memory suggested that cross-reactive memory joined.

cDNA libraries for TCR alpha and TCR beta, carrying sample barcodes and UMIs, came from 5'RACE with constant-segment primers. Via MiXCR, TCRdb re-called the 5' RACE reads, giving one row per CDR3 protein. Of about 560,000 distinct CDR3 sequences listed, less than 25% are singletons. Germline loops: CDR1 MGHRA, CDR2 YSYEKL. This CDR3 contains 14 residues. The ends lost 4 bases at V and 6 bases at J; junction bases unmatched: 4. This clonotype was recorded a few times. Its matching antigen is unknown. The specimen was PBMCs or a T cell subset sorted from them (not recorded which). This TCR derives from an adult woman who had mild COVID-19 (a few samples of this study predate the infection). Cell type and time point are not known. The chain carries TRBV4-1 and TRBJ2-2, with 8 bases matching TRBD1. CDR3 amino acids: CASSRDRIPGELFF. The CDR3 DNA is TGCGCCAGCAGCCGGGACAGGATCCCCGGGGAGCTGTTTTTT.